The 22 T cell receptor beta chains presented below share a single source sample, sequenced in a study of glioma-infiltrating T cells. TCR alpha and beta CDR3 regions were amplified from RNA using iRepertoire nested multiplex PCR. Via MiXCR, TCRdb re-called the multiplex PCR reads, giving one row per CDR3 protein. The data show some 99,000 distinct CDR3 sequences, less than 30% seen once. Sequenced material: glioma tissue, nonneoplastic brain tissue, or PBMCs (not recorded which). The receptors stem from a human donor with low-grade glioma or glioblastoma, undergoing nonglioma brain surgery, or in good health (not recorded which).

This clonotype was detected many times. This chain connects TRBV20-1 to TRBJ1-2; D is perhaps TRBD1 (6 bases). V lost 4 bases, J lost 4 bases, and 19 bases lay in between. Germline V lookup: CDR1 DFQATT, CDR2 SNEGSKA (reference sequence). The CDR3 runs 15 residues. In nucleotides, the CDR3 is TGCAGTGCTACTAGACCCAGGGGCAGGGGCTATGGCTACACCTTC. Protein sequence: CSATRPRGRGYGYTF.

This clonotype has only one observation. The chain has TRBV6-6 and TRBJ2-3; D gene uncertain. CDR1 is MNHNY and CDR2 is SVGAGI in the germline V gene (reference sequence). V dropped 6 bases and J dropped 3 bases, with 16 bases sitting between them. The CDR3 extends over 15 amino acids. CDR3 protein: CASSYETTKTDTQYF. The CDR3 bases are TGTGCCAGCAGCTACGAGACAACTAAAACAGATACGCAGTATTTT.

A word on this clonotype: Mismatch with germline at one junction end may stem from a read error. This rearrangement joins TRBV30 to TRBJ1-2; no clear D. The germline CDR1 and CDR2 sequences are GTSNPN and SVGIG (reference sequence). CDR3 size: 11 residues. The CDR3 DNA reads as TGTGTCTGGATGGCTTACTATGGCTACACCTTC. This sequence encodes CVWMAYYGYTF.

The rearrangement links TRBV29-1 to TRBJ1-2; D is ambiguous. The length of the CDR3 is 15 residues. V lost 6 bases to trimming and J lost 4 bases, with 21 bases between them. Germline V gene lookup returns CDR1 SQVTM and CDR2 ANQGSEA. The chain's CDR3 is CSVRTLRGEGYGYTF. The CDR3 DNA is TGCAGCGTCCGTACCTTGCGGGGAGAGGGCTATGGCTACACCTTC. The full variable domain, in which reference TRBV29-1 and TRBJ1-2 provide the parts outside the CDR3, is SAVISQKPSRDICQRGTSLTIQCQVDSQVTMMFWYRQQPGQSLTLIATANQGSEATYESGFVIDKFPISRPNLTFSTLTVSNMSPEDSSIYLCSVRTLRGEGYGYTFGSGTRLTVV.

This clonotype was observed many times. The V and J genes are TRBV10-1 and TRBJ1-1; unclear D gene. The CDR3 is 13 amino acids. Germline CDR1 and CDR2: WNHNN and SYGVQD (reference sequence). V gave up 2 bases and J gave up 0 bases, with 4 bases separating them. The CDR3 DNA is TGCGCCAGCAGTGAGGTCTTGAACACTGAAGCTTTCTTT. Translating it yields CASSEVLNTEAFF.

This clonotype was detected ten times or more. The J gene is TRBJ2-2, the V gene TRBV29-1; no clear D. This CDR3 is built from 11 residues. Per germline, CDR1 SQVTM and CDR2 ANQGSEA. The ends were cut back, 4 bases at V and 6 bases at J, with 6 bases in the middle. DNA for the CDR3: TGCAGCGTTGTAGTTTCCGGGGAGCTGTTTTTT. The encoded protein is CSVVVSGELFF.

This clonotype was counted between two and nine times. CDR3 DNA sequence: TGTGCCAGCAGCTTATGGGACAACTCCTACGAGCAGTACTTC. Its protein is CASSLWDNSYEQYF. This rearrangement joins TRBV7-2 to TRBJ2-7, with D possibly TRBD1 on 6 matching bases. Germline V gene data show CDR1 as SGHTA and CDR2 as FQGNSA. Trimming removed 2 bases from V and 0 bases from J, with 8 bases in between. The CDR3 has 14 amino acids.

This clonotype was picked up many times. This chain joins TRBV24-1 and TRBJ2-5; no clear D gene. V lost 1 base to trimming and J lost 2 bases, with 7 bases between them. Germline values: CDR1 KGHDR, CDR2 SFDVKD. The CDR3 loop spans 14 amino acids. CDR3 bases: TGTGCCACCAGTGATTTAGACTTTCAAGAGACCCAGTACTTC. This encodes CATSDLDFQETQYF.

As regards this clonotype: Given a much more abundant clone one base away, this may be a read error. The chain carries TRBV6-4 and TRBJ1-6; D possibly corresponds to TRBD1 (5 bases). V lost 3 bases, J lost 6 bases, and 15 bases lay in between. This CDR3 is built from 16 residues. In germline, CDR1 is MRHNA, CDR2 SNTAGT. The CDR3 DNA reads TGTGCCAGCAGTGATGGTTCCCGAGGGGCTAATTCACCCCTCCACTTT. This translates into CASSDGSRGANSPLHF.

This clonotype has ten or more counts. This chain joins TRBV7-9 and TRBJ2-7; D is undetermined. This CDR3 has 12 residues. Germline V gene data show CDR1 as SEHNR and CDR2 as FQNEAQ (reference sequence). V gave up 6 bases and J gave up 1 base, with 7 bases separating them. The DNA for the CDR3 is TGTGCCAGCAGTTCGGTATCCTACGAGCAGTACTTC. Protein: CASSSVSYEQYF.

About this clonotype: One end of the junction fails to match germline, which may point to a read error. This chain uses TRBV12-3 or TRBV12-4 with TRBJ2-7, with TRBD2 matching over 8 bases. The CDR3 is made up of 15 amino acids. CDR3 DNA sequence: TGTGCCAGCACCTATAGCGGGATGCCTTCCTACAAGCAGTACTTC. It codes for CASTYSGMPSYKQYF.

About this clonotype: A much larger clone lies a single base off, so this may be a read error. Here the CDR3 omits its conserved ending phenylalanine or tryptophan, so a read error is the likely source. This chain connects TRBV14 to TRBJ1-1, with D unresolved. The CDR3 length is 14 residues. V shed 5 bases and J shed 1 base, with 11 bases lying between them. Germline loops: CDR1 SGHDN, CDR2 FVKESK. The CDR3 reads CASSASFRNTEAFL. The CDR3 bases are TGTGCCAGCAGCGCATCCTTTCGGAACACTGAAGCTTTCCTT.

This clonotype showed up many times. The rearrangement joins TRBV20-1 to TRBJ2-5; TRBD1 is a possible D gene (7 bases). V lost 5 bases to trimming and J lost 2 bases, with 15 bases between them. There are 14 residues in the CDR3. CDR1 DFQATT and CDR2 SNEGSKA come from the germline V gene (reference sequence). This chain's CDR3 is CSAPQGGAQETQYF. DNA of the CDR3: TGCAGTGCTCCCCAGGGGGGAGCGCAAGAGACCCAGTACTTC.

The sample holds many counts of this clonotype. The rearrangement uses TRBV6-1 and TRBJ2-7; 13 nucleotides align to TRBD2. Looked up from germline, CDR1 is MNHNS and CDR2 is SASEGT. This CDR3 spans 17 amino acids. Germline trimming cut 10 bases from V and 5 bases from J; bases unmatched to any gene: 17. The CDR3: CAIIGGRTSGRGNEQYF. Written as DNA, the CDR3 is TGTGCCATCATAGGGGGCCGGACTAGCGGGAGAGGAAACGAGCAGTACTTC.

The chain couples TRBV4-1 to TRBJ2-5, with 7 bases that match TRBD1. Germline assignment: CDR1 MGHRA and CDR2 YSYEKL. Trimming at V came to 6 bases and at J to 5 bases, leaving 15 bases not matched to a gene. CDR3 size: 16 residues. Here the CDR3 reads CASRHGTAFMGETQYF. The CDR3 region has the DNA TGCGCCAGCAGGCACGGGACAGCTTTTATGGGGGAGACCCAGTACTTC.

This chain connects TRBV6-2 or TRBV6-3 to TRBJ2-2, with D possibly matching TRBD1 (5 bases). The CDR3 extends over 13 amino acids. Trimming took 11 bases from V and 0 from J, leaving 10 bases between them. Looked up from germline, CDR1 is MNHEY and CDR2 is SVGEGT. Written as DNA, the CDR3 is TGTGCCGCCAGGGTCACGAACACCGGGGAGCTGTTTTTT. It translates to CAARVTNTGELFF.

Worth noting for this clonotype: The conserved phenylalanine or tryptophan normally closing the CDR3 is absent here, so this likely arose from a read error. V usage is TRBV3-1 and J usage is TRBJ1-6; D is ambiguous. This CDR3 spans 17 amino acids. Germline V gene data show CDR1 as LGHDT and CDR2 as YNNKEL (reference sequence). Trimming took off 2 bases at V and 2 bases at J, with 13 bases between the two ends. The CDR3 is CASSQRKRVPYNSPLHY. The CDR3 nucleotides read TGTGCCAGCAGCCAACGGAAGAGGGTGCCCTATAATTCACCCCTCCACTAT.

This clonotype was detected ten times or more. This chain links TRBV29-1 with TRBJ1-1, with D maybe TRBD1 (5 bases). V was pared by 7 bases and J by 1 base, with 13 bases between. CDR1 is SQVTM, CDR2 ANQGSEA, per germline. The CDR3 loop spans 13 amino acids. CDR3 in amino acids: CSGGFGRNTEAFF. Here the CDR3 DNA reads TGCAGCGGGGGCTTTGGACGGAACACTGAAGCTTTCTTT.

The chain recombines TRBV29-1 with TRBJ2-5, with 7 positions matching TRBD2. The CDR3 runs to 13 residues. The germline V gene has CDR1 SQVTM and CDR2 ANQGSEA. V trimming: 4 bases; J trimming: 2 bases; junction bases outside the gene matches: 4. The CDR3 DNA is TGCAGCGTTGCGCTAGCGGATCAAGAGACCCAGTACTTC. Protein sequence: CSVALADQETQYF.

This chain links TRBV7-2 with TRBJ2-6, with 8 bases matching TRBD2. Germline V gives CDR1 SGHTA, CDR2 FQGNSA. V was pared by 5 bases and J by 3 bases, with 6 bases of the junction left unmatched. This CDR3 is built from 16 residues. The CDR3 DNA reads TGTGCCAGCAGCCCCGGGGGGGCCGGTGGGGCCAACGTCCTGACTTTC. This encodes CASSPGGAGGANVLTF.

This clonotype was counted at least ten times. V gene TRBV24-1 combines with J gene TRBJ2-3, with TRBD2 matching 8 bases. J lost 3 bases, V lost 3 bases, and 4 bases had no gene match. CDR1 is KGHDR and CDR2 is SFDVKD in the germline V gene. This CDR3 has 15 residues. The DNA of the CDR3 is TGTGCCACCAGTGATATAGCGGGGAAGACAGATACGCAGTATTTT. As protein: CATSDIAGKTDTQYF.

The chain employs TRBV12-3 or TRBV12-4 and TRBJ2-2; 7 nucleotides agree with TRBD2. Trimming removed 6 bases from V and 7 bases from J; junction bases left unmatched: 5. The length of the CDR3 is 13 residues. DNA for the CDR3: TGTGCCAGCAGGGGGGAGGGCATCGGGGAGCTGTTTTTT. It is translated as CASRGEGIGELFF.